This TCR beta chain emerged from a study of CD8+CD57+ T cells in acquired aplastic anemia. As for the study in general: Sorted CD4+ and CD8+ cells gave a mean 3.2 ug DNA, range about 0.19 to 27.4 ug. An average of about 10.8 million reads for CD4+ cells was obtained from healthy donors. Study-wide results and limits: Common to patients and controls were twenty-nine CD8+ CDR3 sequences.

Germline-derived CDR1 and CDR2 are SGHNT and YYREEE (reference sequence). CDR3 length: 14 residues. Deletions cut 1 base from V and 4 bases from J, with 6 bases between. Profiling of TCR beta VDJ combinations and CDR3 sequences used genomic DNA as template. From the reads, TCRdb called clonotypes with MiXCR, one entry per CDR3 protein. This sample carries approximately 130,000 distinct CDR3 sequences, roughly 40% of them seen once, and the ten largest clones take less than 8.5%. This clonotype has a count of ten or more. The antigen is not known. V and J are TRBV5-4 and TRBJ1-6; D remains ambiguous. The clonotype comes from a human donor in good health, serving as a control. What was sequenced was sorted CD4+, CD8+, or CD8+CD57+ T cells (not recorded which) from PBMCs. CDR3 nucleotide sequence: TGTGCCAGCAGCTTGCAGGATTATAATTCACCCCTCCACTTT. This codes for CASSLQDYNSPLHF. Complete variable domain (other parts from reference TRBV5-4 and TRBJ1-6): ETGVTQSPTHLIKTRGQQVTLRCSSQSGHNTVSWYQQALGQGPQFIFQYYREEENGRGNFPPRFSGLQFPNYSSELNVNALELDDSALYLCASSLQDYNSPLHFGNGTRLTVT.